The T cell receptor (beta chain) described here comes from a study of T cell changes during pregnancy in multiple sclerosis. Trimming took off 6 bases at V and 1 base at J, with 12 bases between the two ends. The CDR3 is 14 amino acids. Germline CDR1 is MNHNY and CDR2 is SVGAGI (reference sequence). The data were produced by immunoSEQ multiplex PCR, yet TCRdb's version contains in-frame clones alone and is incomplete. This sample yields some 56,000 clones, of which around nine tenths are seen a single time; less than 3.5% belongs to the top ten. The sequence derives from a female donor in good health, enrolled as a control in a pregnancy study. The chain employs TRBV6-6 and TRBJ1-1; D is possibly TRBD1 (6 bases). This sample comprised peripheral blood, obtained in the third trimester of pregnancy. The chain's CDR3 is CASRRGRGNTEAFF. CDR3 DNA sequence: TGTGCCAGCAGAAGGGGCAGGGGGAACACTGAAGCTTTCTTT.